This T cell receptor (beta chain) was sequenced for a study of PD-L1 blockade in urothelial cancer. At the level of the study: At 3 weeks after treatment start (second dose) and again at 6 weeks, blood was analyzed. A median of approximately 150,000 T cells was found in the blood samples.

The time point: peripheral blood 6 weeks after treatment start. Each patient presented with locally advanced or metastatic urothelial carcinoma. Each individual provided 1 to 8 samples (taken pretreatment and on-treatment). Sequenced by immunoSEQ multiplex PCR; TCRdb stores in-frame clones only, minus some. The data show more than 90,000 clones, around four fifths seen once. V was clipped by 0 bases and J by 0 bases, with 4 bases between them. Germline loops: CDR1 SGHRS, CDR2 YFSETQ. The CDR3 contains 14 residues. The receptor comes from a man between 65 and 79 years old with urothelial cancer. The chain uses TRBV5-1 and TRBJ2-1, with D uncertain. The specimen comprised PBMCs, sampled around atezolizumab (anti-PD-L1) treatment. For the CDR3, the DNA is TGCGCCAGCAGCTTGGACAGCTCCTACAATGAGCAGTTCTTC. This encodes CASSLDSSYNEQFF.